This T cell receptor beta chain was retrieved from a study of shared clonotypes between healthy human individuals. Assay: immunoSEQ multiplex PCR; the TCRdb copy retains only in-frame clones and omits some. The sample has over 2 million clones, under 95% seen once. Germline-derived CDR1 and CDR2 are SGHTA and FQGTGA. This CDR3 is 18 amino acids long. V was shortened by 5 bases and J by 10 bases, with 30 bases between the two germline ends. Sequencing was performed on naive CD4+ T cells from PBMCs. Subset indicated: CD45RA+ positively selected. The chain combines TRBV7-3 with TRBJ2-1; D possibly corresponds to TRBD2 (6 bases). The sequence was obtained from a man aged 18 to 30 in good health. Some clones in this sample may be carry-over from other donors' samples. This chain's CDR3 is CASSLPRRGRGTPREQFF. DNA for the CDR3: TGTGCCAGCAGCCTCCCGAGAAGAGGGCGGGGTACACCCCGCGAGCAGTTCTTC.